This T cell receptor (beta chain) appears in the sequencing data of a study of technical replicates of blood from several donors. For this clone: The same CDR3 also results from other DNA sequences found in this sample.

The CDR3 loop spans 13 amino acids. Germline assignment: CDR1 SGDLS and CDR2 YYNGEE. Deletions cut 2 bases from V and 2 bases from J, with 8 bases between. Libraries were prepared by immunoSEQ multiplex PCR; TCRdb keeps only in-frame clonotypes and omits some of them. This sample has 60,000 to 90,000 clones, with approximately 96% found just once. This receptor was obtained from a human donor in good health. Sequencing was done on a sample of T cells isolated from PBMCs. The rearrangement uses TRBV9 and TRBJ2-7; possible D gene TRBD2, 5 bases. The CDR3 region is CASSVGGPYEQYF. The CDR3 DNA reads TGTGCCAGCAGCGTCGGAGGCCCCTACGAGCAGTACTTC.